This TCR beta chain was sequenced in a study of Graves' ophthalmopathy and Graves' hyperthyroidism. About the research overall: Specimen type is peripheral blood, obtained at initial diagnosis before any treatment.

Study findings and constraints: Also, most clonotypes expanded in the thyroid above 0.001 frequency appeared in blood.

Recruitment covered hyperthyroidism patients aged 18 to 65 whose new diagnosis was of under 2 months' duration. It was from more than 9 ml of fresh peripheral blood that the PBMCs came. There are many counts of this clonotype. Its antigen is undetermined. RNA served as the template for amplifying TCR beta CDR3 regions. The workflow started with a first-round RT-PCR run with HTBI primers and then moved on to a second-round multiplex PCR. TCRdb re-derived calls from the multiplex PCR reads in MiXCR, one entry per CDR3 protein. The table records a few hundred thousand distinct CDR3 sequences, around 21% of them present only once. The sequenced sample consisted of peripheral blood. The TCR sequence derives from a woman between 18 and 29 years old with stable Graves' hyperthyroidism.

The CDR3: CSAAAYEQYF. The CDR3 DNA follows: TGCAGTGCAGCGGCCTACGAGCAGTACTTC. The rearrangement joins TRBV20-1 to TRBJ2-7; perhaps TRBD2 as D (5 bases). This CDR3 region has 10 residues. The V and J ends lost 6 bases and 2 bases respectively, with 5 bases between them. The germline V gene encodes CDR1 DFQATT and CDR2 SNEGSKA (reference sequence).